This record looks at one TCR beta chain sequence and its context. Its antigen specificity is not known. Base qualities are not provided; no much larger clone lies one nucleotide away. The data derive from a study of blood T cell repertoires in COVID-19 (dated by TCRdb to 2020 to 2022). The study in broad terms: Collaborator samples came from the United States, Italy and Spain and covered acute and convalescent phases of COVID-19. Where available, HLA class I and class II types were taken from metadata supplied by the sample provider and were not determined by assay-based typing. The material from the prospective study consisted of cDNA or gDNA derived from T cells, B-cell-depleted T cells, or PBMCs. A de-identified subject ID, COVID-19 status, age in years and sex were almost always included in the sample metadata. Subjects who had been exposed to COVID-19, were actively infected with it, or had recovered from it provided the deeply sampled blood TCRbeta repertoires that made up the dataset. The repertoires were made available in a free public database intended to serve as a resource for research on the immune response to SARS-CoV-2. The samples were drawn from two sources: the first 160 participants of the ongoing ImmuneRACE study, and 1,200 or so subjects contributed by 6 global collaborators.

Whole blood was collected in K2EDTA tubes by collaborating institutions according to the institutions' own protocols. For TCRbeta analysis, collaborators shipped samples in one of three forms: frozen whole blood, isolated PBMCs, or DNA extracted from either of those sample types. TCRbeta CDR3 regions were amplified from genomic DNA using the immunoSEQ Assay, a bias-controlled multiplex PCR. The authors' pipeline ran thus. The number of nucleated cells in each sample was estimated by amplification of reference gene primers within the assay. To quantify the absolute abundance of each unique TCRbeta CDR3 rearrangement, sequence reads were collapsed and filtered. For each sample, productive Simpson clonality was calculated as the square root of Simpson's diversity index over productive rearrangements. Here the immuneACCESS table is served through TCRdb, limited to in-frame sequences with V and J called. Missing clones are a known gap in these copies; in checked studies unresolved V genes cover under half, and the rest lacks a known reason. The DNA was the basis for D and trimming; V, J and clone size are from that table. Within this sample are 60,000 to 75,000 clones, with 65% to 90% of them counted one time only. The ten biggest clones cover approximately 16% of the sample.

Summary of the overall study and its limitations: The amount of clinical and demographic metadata varied by source and participant and was provided uncurated.

Reading from cysteine to phenylalanine, the CDR3 counts 15 amino acids. Only the CDR3 region is kept as DNA, spanning 45 bases read in frame from base 1. V has 7 bases trimmed and J has 3 bases trimmed; junction bases matching no gene number 8. The germline V gene gives CDR1 as SNHLY and CDR2 as FYNNEI. The sample consisted of peripheral blood. The TCR sequence derives from a human donor in a cohort sampled during active COVID-19. Recombination joined TRBV2 with TRBJ1-2, with TRBD1 identical over 10 junction bases. The DNA sequence is given as TGTGCCAGCATTAAAGAGACAGGGGGCCACTATGGCTACACCTTC. Translated, it gives CASIKETGGHYGYTF.